This T cell receptor beta chain was retrieved from a study of blood T cell repertoires in COVID-19. Study-wide context: Sites across the United States, Italy and Spain contributed samples from acute and convalescent COVID-19.

This clone was picked up a small number of times. The length of the CDR3 is 19 residues. V lost 0 bases and J lost 4; bases outside the gene matches: 8. Germline loops: CDR1 MNHEY, CDR2 SVGEGT. Produced via immunoSEQ multiplex PCR; TCRdb's table is partial and in-frame only. The table includes some 250,000 clones, roughly nine tenths detected once. The chain is built from TRBV6-2 or TRBV6-3 and TRBJ2-3; TRBD2 matches at 15 bases. The receptor's source is a human donor in a cohort exposed to, infected with or recovered from COVID-19 (not recorded which). The donor label of this sample is uncertain. The sequenced sample consisted of PBMCs or T cells enriched from blood (not recorded which). The CDR3 region has the DNA TGTGCCAGCAGTTACTCGGGACTAGCGGGGGGAGGAGAGGCAGATACGCAGTATTTT. Protein: CASSYSGLAGGGEADTQYF.